Shown below are 20 T cell receptor beta chains from a single sample sequenced in a study of CD8+CD57+ T cells in acquired aplastic anemia. Patients chosen for sequencing had CD8+CD57+ cells that had expanded, as shown by flow cytometry. The study profiled TCR beta VDJ and CDR3 using genomic DNA as template. MiXCR, applied by TCRdb to the reads, yields one record per CDR3 protein. This sample carries 200,000 to 250,000 distinct CDR3 sequences, under 55% of them seen once, and the ten largest clones take 15% to 20%. Sequenced sample: sorted CD4+, CD8+, or CD8+CD57+ T cells (not recorded which) from PBMCs. The receptors derive from a human donor with aplastic anemia.

This clonotype was counted many times. This chain links TRBV4-1 with TRBJ1-6; D ambiguous. The CDR3 runs to 17 residues. Trimming cost V 2 bases and J 7 bases, with 18 bases left between them. Germline assignment: CDR1 MGHRA and CDR2 YSYEKL. The CDR3 loop is CASSQLLSPFLNSPLHF. DNA of the CDR3: TGCGCCAGCAGCCAACTCCTCTCGCCCTTCTTGAATTCACCCCTCCACTTT.

V usage is TRBV29-1 and J usage is TRBJ1-2, with unresolved D. With 5 bases removed from V and 8 bases from J, the gap between germline ends came to 18 bases. Germline-derived CDR1 and CDR2 are SQVTM and ANQGSEA. The length of the CDR3 is 13 residues. The CDR3 nucleotides read TGCAGCGTTTTGGAGGGAAGTAGGAAAGGCTACACCTTC. It translates to CSVLEGSRKGYTF.

This clonotype was observed many times. The chain combines TRBV19 with TRBJ1-2; 8 bases map to TRBD1. The V gene's germline CDR1 is LNHDA and CDR2 SQIVND (reference sequence). Trimming cost V 5 bases and J 4 bases; bases outside gene matches: 6. The CDR3 has 14 residues. The CDR3: CASSQGAALYGYTF. For the CDR3, the DNA is TGTGCCAGTAGTCAGGGGGCCGCCCTCTATGGCTACACCTTC.

This clonotype showed up just a few times. The chain uses TRBV2 and TRBJ2-7, with 9 bases lining up with TRBD1. Germline V gene lookup returns CDR1 SNHLY and CDR2 FYNNEI. Trimming cost V 6 bases and J 4 bases; bases outside gene matches: 4. The CDR3 is 13 residues long. The CDR3 DNA follows: TGTGCCAGCAGCGGGGACAGGGTGTACGAGCAGTACTTC. It is translated as CASSGDRVYEQYF.

The CDR3 nucleotides read TGTGCCAGCATCTGGGGACCCTCGATAAGTGAGCAGTTCTTC. Its protein product is CASIWGPSISEQFF. V is TRBV2 and J is TRBJ2-1; D may correspond to TRBD1 or TRBD2 (5 bases each). V lost 7 bases to trimming and J lost 9 bases, with 19 bases between them. The CDR3 spans 14 residues. Germline V gene lookup returns CDR1 SNHLY and CDR2 FYNNEI. The whole variable domain, remainder taken from reference TRBV2 and TRBJ2-1, is EPEVTQTPSHQVTQMGQEVILRCVPISNHLYFYWYRQILGQKVEFLVSFYNNEISEKSEIFDDQFSVERPDGSNFTLKIRSTKLEDSAMYFCASIWGPSISEQFFGPGTRLTVL.

The V call is TRBV19, the J call TRBJ2-5, with 7 nucleotides matching TRBD2. The CDR3 covers 15 residues. The trim removed 4 bases at V and 4 bases at J, leaving 9 bases unmatched. Germline values: CDR1 LNHDA, CDR2 SQIVND (reference sequence). CDR3: CASSTLAALGETQYF. CDR3 in DNA: TGTGCCAGTAGTACTCTAGCGGCACTGGGAGAGACCCAGTACTTC.

The chain's CDR3 is CASSPSAGGAGNSPLHF. CDR3 DNA: TGTGCCAGCAGCCCTTCTGCTGGGGGGGCTGGTAATTCACCCCTCCACTTT. The chain couples TRBV7-9 to TRBJ1-6; D possibly corresponds to TRBD1 (6 bases). The germline V gene has CDR1 SEHNR and CDR2 FQNEAQ (reference sequence). Trimming took 5 bases from V and 6 from J, leaving 20 bases between them. This CDR3 has 17 amino acids.

V is TRBV20-1 and J is TRBJ2-7; the D gene could be TRBD1 or TRBD2 (5 bases each). The length of the CDR3 is 12 residues. Trimming pared 5 bases from V and 2 bases from J, leaving 10 bases between. Germline V gene data show CDR1 as DFQATT and CDR2 as SNEGSKA (reference sequence). CDR3 nucleotides: TGCAGTGCTTGGGACGCCACCTACGAGCAGTACGTC. As protein: CSAWDATYEQYV.

This clonotype was detected ten times or more. This CDR3 reads CASSSNRGGGYEQYF. The CDR3, as DNA: TGTGCCAGCAGCTCCAACAGGGGGGGAGGCTACGAGCAGTACTTC. The chain carries TRBV7-9 and TRBJ2-7, with D tentatively TRBD1 (8 bases). CDR1 is SEHNR, CDR2 FQNEAQ, per germline (reference sequence). Deletions cut 4 bases from V and 3 bases from J, with 16 bases between. CDR3 length: 15 amino acids. The full variable domain, completed using reference TRBV7-9 and TRBJ2-7, is DTGVSQNPRHKITKRGQNVTFRCDPISEHNRLYWYRQTLGQGPEFLTYFQNEAQLEKSRLLSDRFSAERPKGSFSTLEIQRTEQGDSAMYLCASSSNRGGGYEQYFGPGTRLTVT.

This clonotype was counted a single time. The chain joins TRBV15 to TRBJ2-3; D ambiguous. Germline V lookup: CDR1 LNHNV, CDR2 YYDKDF (reference sequence). This CDR3 spans 13 amino acids. The germline V and J ends were trimmed by 1 base and 4 bases, with 6 bases remaining between them. The chain's CDR3 is CATSRGWADTQYF. DNA of the CDR3: TGTGCCACCAGCAGAGGGTGGGCAGATACGCAGTATTTT.

The chain is built from TRBV2 and TRBJ2-1; TRBD2 agrees at 12 bases. Germline values: CDR1 SNHLY, CDR2 FYNNEI. The J segment lost 6 bases and the V segment lost 6 bases, leaving 6 bases of the junction unmatched. This CDR3 contains 15 residues. The CDR3 spells CASRYGTSGRNEQFF. The CDR3 DNA sequence: TGTGCCAGCAGATACGGGACTAGCGGGCGCAATGAGCAGTTCTTC.

The chain is built from TRBV20-1 and TRBJ1-4, with D possibly being TRBD1 (6 bases). The J call may be faulty, since TRBJ2-2 better matches the DNA end. CDR3 length: 14 residues. Germline CDR1 and CDR2: DFQATT and SNEGSKA (reference sequence). The DNA for the CDR3 is TGCAGTGCTAGAACAGGGCGGAACACCGGGGAGCTGTTTTTT. Residues: CSARTGRNTGELFF.

This clonotype has at least ten counts. The V gene is TRBV6-1, the J gene TRBJ2-2; D perhaps matches TRBD1 (5 bases). From germline, CDR1 is MNHNS and CDR2 SASEGT. The CDR3 contains 14 residues. Trimming took 8 bases from V and 7 from J, leaving 17 bases between them. CDR3 sequence: CASLIERGIGELFF. Written as DNA, the CDR3 is TGTGCCAGCCTCATTGAAAGGGGAATCGGGGAGCTGTTTTTT.

This chain uses TRBV7-9 with TRBJ2-2; the D gene is possibly TRBD1 (6 bases). The germline V gene has CDR1 SEHNR and CDR2 FQNEAQ (reference sequence). The CDR3 spans 14 residues. With 1 base removed from V and 8 bases from J, the gap between germline ends came to 11 bases. The CDR3 is CASSLGSGTGELFF. In nucleotides, the CDR3 is TGTGCCAGCAGCTTAGGGAGTGGGACAGGGGAGCTGTTTTTT.

The chain recombines TRBV7-6 with TRBJ2-1, with 8 bases aligning to TRBD1. The CDR3 totals 14 residues. Looked up from germline, CDR1 is SGHVS and CDR2 is FNYEAQ. J was trimmed by 9 bases and V by 4 bases; bases with no gene match: 8. CDR3 DNA: TGTGCCAGCAGCTCCTTACAGGGGGGCGGTGAGCAGTTCTTC. It specifies CASSSLQGGGEQFF.

Worth noting for this clonotype: A much more abundant neighbour one base away suggests this may be a read error. The rearrangement uses TRBV12-3 or TRBV12-4 and TRBJ2-1, with D possibly matching TRBD2 (7 bases). The ends were cut back, 5 bases at V and 3 bases at J, with 17 bases in the middle. The CDR3 is 16 amino acids. The CDR3 protein is CASSSQGRGVYNEQFF. CDR3 DNA: TGTGCCAGCAGTAGCCAGGGGAGGGGGGTCTACAATGAGCAGTTCTTC.

The rearrangement joins TRBV2 to TRBJ1-5; D is unresolved. Trimming took off 4 bases at V and 5 bases at J, with 12 bases between the two ends. The CDR3 consists of 14 residues. The V gene's germline CDR1 is SNHLY and CDR2 FYNNEI. CDR3 loop: CASSATGWDQPQHF. For the CDR3, the DNA is TGTGCCAGCAGTGCGACGGGGTGGGATCAGCCCCAGCATTTT.

The chain has TRBV10-3 and TRBJ2-3; TRBD2 matches 10 bases. This CDR3 spans 17 amino acids. Looked up from germline, CDR1 is ENHRY and CDR2 is SYGVKD. V was pared by 3 bases and J by 1 base, with 7 bases of the junction left unmatched. CDR3 DNA: TGTGCCATCAGTGATGTCACCGGGACTAGCGGCACAGATACGCAGTATTTT. Residues: CAISDVTGTSGTDTQYF.

This chain links TRBV20-1 with TRBJ2-3; D may correspond to TRBD1 or TRBD2 (5 bases each). Germline-derived CDR1 and CDR2 are DFQATT and SNEGSKA (reference sequence). V lost 0 bases to trimming and J lost 2 bases, with 9 bases between them. The CDR3 length is 14 residues. CDR3 loop: CSARDGDLTDTQYF. CDR3 nucleotide sequence: TGCAGTGCTAGAGATGGGGACCTCACAGATACGCAGTATTTT.

The V and J genes are TRBV24-1 and TRBJ1-2; 7 positions agree with TRBD1. The CDR3 runs to 14 residues. The junction had 12 bases not matched to a gene; V was cut back by 7 bases and J by 8 bases. CDR1 is KGHDR, CDR2 SFDVKD, per germline. CDR3 nucleotides: TGTGCCACCAGACGCACCAAGGACAGGTCCGGCTACACCTTC. Protein: CATRRTKDRSGYTF.